This T cell receptor beta chain was obtained from a study of blood T cells in healthy people across ages. About this clonotype: Its antigen remains unknown.

Study conclusions and caveats: Long-lived and aged donors differed, with more naive CD4+ cells and higher diversity in the long-lived.

Then a second PCR, running roughly 6 to 12 cycles, was carried out with a sample-barcoded 5' primer and a J-beta primer mix. TCRdb re-analysed the 5' RACE reads in MiXCR, keeping a single row per CDR3 protein. The sample consists of 1.5 million or so distinct CDR3 sequences, 42% of them appearing once. Trimming pared 3 bases from V and 4 bases from J, leaving 13 bases between. CDR3 length: 14 amino acids. Germline lookup yields CDR1 GTSNPN and CDR2 SVGIG (reference sequence). The chain is built from TRBV30 and TRBJ2-1; tentatively, D is TRBD1 or TRBD2 (7 bases each). The specimen was blood. This clonotype originated in a woman younger than 30 in good health. The CDR3: CAWRAGGAYNEQFF. CDR3 nucleotide sequence: TGTGCCTGGAGGGCAGGGGGGGCATACAATGAGCAGTTCTTC.